This T cell receptor (beta chain) was observed in a study of T-cell memory formation after mild COVID-19. TCRdb reanalysed the 5' RACE reads using MiXCR and keeps one entry per CDR3 protein. The table lists 140,000 to 150,000 distinct CDR3 sequences, over 15% of them singletons. General study findings and limits: CD4+ clones that contracted lay mainly in CM and EM; CD8+ ones lay in EMRA. Clones contracting over day 15 to 85 were CD4/CD8 balanced, with later expanders leaning CD4+. Memory sampled before infection contained some responding clones, suggesting cross-reactive memory joined.

The trim removed 4 bases at V and 5 bases at J, leaving 9 bases unmatched. This CDR3 comprises 15 residues. Germline CDR1 SGHRS, CDR2 YFSETQ. On this clonotype: Its cognate antigen is unknown.

The V gene is TRBV5-1, the J gene TRBJ1-5; 7 nucleotides agree with TRBD1. The clonotype originates from an adult woman who had mild COVID-19 (a few samples of this study predate the infection). Cell type and time point are not known. What was sequenced was PBMCs or a T cell subset sorted from them (not recorded which). CDR3 in amino acids: CASSRTGDGDQPQHF. CDR3 in DNA: TGCGCCAGCAGCCGGACAGGTGACGGAGATCAGCCCCAGCATTTT.